The rows below give T cell receptor beta chains drawn from one sample of a study of blood T cells in healthy people across ages. MiXCR was run by TCRdb on the 5' RACE reads, yielding one entry per CDR3 protein. Of roughly 800,000 distinct CDR3 sequences listed, 58% are singletons. Specimen: blood. Receptors originate from a man aged 25 to 40 in good health. Each CDR3 is given with its conserved first and last residue. A D gene is named only where the DNA matches it firmly. Size values are once, few and many counts, or a class for expanded clones, and some rows have none.

J | size | D | V | DNA | CDR3
TRBJ1-4 | NA | TRBD1 | TRBV7-9 | TGTGCCAGCAGCCCCGATGGACAGGGGCTGTTTTTT | CASSPDGQGLFF
TRBJ2-2 | NA | TRBD2 | TRBV5-1 | TGCGCCAGCAGCCCTAGCGGGAGTACGAACACCGGGGAGCTGTTTTTT | CASSPSGSTNTGELFF
TRBJ2-7 | NA | NA | TRBV6-5 | TGTGCCAGCAGTTACCGTGGGGGTGGCGAGCAGTACTTC | CASSYRGGGEQYF
TRBJ2-7 | few | TRBD2 | TRBV5-1 | TGCGCCAGCAGCAGGTCCGGGACTAGCGACTACGAGCAGTACTTC | CASSRSGTSDYEQYF
TRBJ1-6 | NA | NA | TRBV20-1 | TGCAGTGCTAGAGCCCTAGGAGGAGGGAATAGATCACCCCTCCACTTT | CSARALGGGNRSPLHF
TRBJ2-7 | many | TRBD2 | TRBV3-1 | TGTGCCAGCAGCCAAGCCCCTAGCGGGACTTCCTACAATGAGCAGTACTTC | CASSQAPSGTSYNEQYF
TRBJ2-3 | NA | NA | TRBV20-1 | TGCAGTGCCGAAACCCCCGGATCAGATACGCAGTATTTT | CSAETPGSDTQYF
TRBJ2-7 | NA | NA | TRBV7-8 | TGTGCCAGCAGCTTAGTATTTGCGGGGCTGTCCTACGAGCAGTACTTC | CASSLVFAGLSYEQYF
TRBJ2-7 | once | TRBD2 | TRBV20-1 | TGCAGTGCTCCTAAGGGAGGGGATCCCTACGAGCAGTACTTC | CSAPKGGDPYEQYF
TRBJ2-1 | NA | TRBD2 | TRBV7-2 | TGTGCCAGCAGACTAGCGGGAGACTACAATGAGCAGTTCTTC | CASRLAGDYNEQFF
TRBJ2-3 | NA | TRBD2 | TRBV28 | TGTGCCAGCCTAGCGGAGCTTGGAACGCAGTATTTT | CASLAELGTQYF